This T cell receptor beta chain was profiled in a study of blood T cell repertoires in COVID-19. Study details: Whether acute or convalescent, the COVID-19 samples came from the United States, Italy and Spain.

Germline assignment: CDR1 SEHNR and CDR2 FQNEAQ (reference sequence). The CDR3 has 15 residues. V was clipped by 3 bases and J by 1 base; unmatched bases: 3. This clone was recorded once. In the authors' methods: Reference gene primer amplification yielded estimated nucleated cell counts. The assay was immunoSEQ multiplex PCR, and TCRdb's table has in-frame clones only and misses some. V, J and clone size are those of that table, while D and trimming were read from the DNA. The profile covers over 95,000 clones, with roughly 79% appearing a single time and 10% taken by the ten largest. The specimen was peripheral blood. The chain joins TRBV7-9 to TRBJ1-5; TRBD1 matches 7 bases. This clonotype originated in a human donor in a cohort sampled during active COVID-19. CDR3 DNA sequence: TGTGCCAGCAGCTTTGCAGGGGGAAGCAATCAGCCCCAGCATTTT. It codes for CASSFAGGSNQPQHF. The full variable domain, its missing parts supplied by reference TRBV7-9 and TRBJ1-5, is DTGVSQNPRHKITKRGQNVTFRCDPISEHNRLYWYRQTLGQGPEFLTYFQNEAQLEKSRLLSDRFSAERPKGSFSTLEIQRTEQGDSAMYLCASSFAGGSNQPQHFGDGTRLSIL.